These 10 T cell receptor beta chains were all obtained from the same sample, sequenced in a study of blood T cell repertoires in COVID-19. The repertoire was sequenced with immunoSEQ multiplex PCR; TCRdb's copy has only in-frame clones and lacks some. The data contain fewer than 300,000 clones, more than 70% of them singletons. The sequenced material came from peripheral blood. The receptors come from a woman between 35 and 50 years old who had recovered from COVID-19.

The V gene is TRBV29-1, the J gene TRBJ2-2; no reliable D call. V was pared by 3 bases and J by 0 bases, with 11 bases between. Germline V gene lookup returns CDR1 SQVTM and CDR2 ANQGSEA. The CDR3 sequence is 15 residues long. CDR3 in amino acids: CSVEVTLANTGELFF. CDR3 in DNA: TGCAGCGTTGAGGTGACACTCGCGAACACCGGGGAGCTGTTTTTT.

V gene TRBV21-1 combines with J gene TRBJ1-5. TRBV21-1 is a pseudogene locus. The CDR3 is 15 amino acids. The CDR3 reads CASSPTRGGNQPQHF. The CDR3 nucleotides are TGTGCCAGCAGCCCCACTCGGGGTGGGAATCAGCCCCAGCATTTT.

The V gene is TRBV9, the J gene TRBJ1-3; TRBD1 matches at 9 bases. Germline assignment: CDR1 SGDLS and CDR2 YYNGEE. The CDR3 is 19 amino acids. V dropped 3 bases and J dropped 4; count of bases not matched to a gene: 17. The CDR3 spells CASSAGPGQGAAGGNTIYF. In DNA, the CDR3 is TGTGCCAGCAGCGCAGGGCCGGGACAGGGTGCCGCGGGAGGAAACACCATATATTTT.

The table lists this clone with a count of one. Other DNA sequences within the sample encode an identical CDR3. The CDR3 region has the DNA TGTGCCTGGAGTGCCCCGGGTGCGGGGGGCTACACCTTC. Its protein product is CAWSAPGAGGYTF. The chain uses TRBV30 and TRBJ1-2; D unclear. The CDR3 runs 13 residues. Trimming stripped 1 base from V and 8 bases from J, with 14 bases between. Germline loops: CDR1 GTSNPN, CDR2 SVGIG (reference sequence).

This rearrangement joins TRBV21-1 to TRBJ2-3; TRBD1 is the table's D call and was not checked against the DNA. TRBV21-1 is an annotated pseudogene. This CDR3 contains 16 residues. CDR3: CASSARGQGAGDTQYF. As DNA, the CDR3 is TGTGCCAGCAGCGCCAGGGGACAGGGGGCGGGAGATACGCAGTATTTT.

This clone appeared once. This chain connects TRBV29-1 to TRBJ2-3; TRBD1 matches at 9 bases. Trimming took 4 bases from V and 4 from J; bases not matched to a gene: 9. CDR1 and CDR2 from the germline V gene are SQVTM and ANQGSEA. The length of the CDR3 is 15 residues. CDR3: CSVGRGQGFSDTQYF. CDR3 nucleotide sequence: TGCAGCGTTGGGCGGGGACAGGGCTTTTCAGATACGCAGTATTTT.

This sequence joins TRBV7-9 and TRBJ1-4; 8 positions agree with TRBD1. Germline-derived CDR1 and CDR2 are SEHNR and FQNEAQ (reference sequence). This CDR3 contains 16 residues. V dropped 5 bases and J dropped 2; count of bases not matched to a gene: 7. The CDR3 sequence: CASSPGQGSTNEKLFF. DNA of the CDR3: TGTGCCAGCAGCCCCGGACAGGGTTCGACTAATGAAAAACTGTTTTTT.

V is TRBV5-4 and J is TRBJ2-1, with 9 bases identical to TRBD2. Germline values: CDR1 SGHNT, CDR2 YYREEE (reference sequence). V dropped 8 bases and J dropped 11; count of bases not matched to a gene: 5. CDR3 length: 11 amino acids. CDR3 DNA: TGTGCCAGTCAGCGGGAGGACCAGCAGTTCTTC. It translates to CASQREDQQFF.

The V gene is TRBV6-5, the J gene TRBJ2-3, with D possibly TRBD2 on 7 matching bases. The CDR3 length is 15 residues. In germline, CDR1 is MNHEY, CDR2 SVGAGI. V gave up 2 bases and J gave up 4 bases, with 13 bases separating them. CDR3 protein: CASSYAGEGADTQYF. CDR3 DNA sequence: TGTGCCAGCAGTTACGCAGGGGAGGGCGCAGATACGCAGTATTTT.

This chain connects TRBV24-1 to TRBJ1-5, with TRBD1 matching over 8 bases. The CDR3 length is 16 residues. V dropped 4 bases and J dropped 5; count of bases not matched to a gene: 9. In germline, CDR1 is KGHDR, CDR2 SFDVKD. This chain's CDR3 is CATSDPGTGSHQPQHF. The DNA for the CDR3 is TGTGCCACCAGTGACCCCGGGACAGGTAGTCATCAGCCCCAGCATTTT.